This T cell receptor (beta chain) was documented in a study of spatial heterogeneity in lung cancer. This clonotype was observed at least ten times. Germline values: CDR1 SGHRS, CDR2 YFSETQ. The CDR3 sequence is 14 residues long. Between the trimmed V and J ends, which lost 0 bases and 3 bases, there was a span of 6 bases. Described time point: blood at routine non-recurrence follow-up after resection. Sequencing covered unsorted whole RNA taken from tumor, nontumor lung or frozen PBMC. Each CDR3 protein gets one entry after TCRdb re-called the 5' RACE reads with MiXCR. The sample records under 150,000 distinct CDR3 sequences, 9% to 15% being singletons.

This TCR was recovered from a male donor with early-stage non-small cell lung cancer. The sample here was PBMCs, taken at follow-up. The chain recombines TRBV5-1 with TRBJ2-2; D unresolved. CDR3 sequence (DNA): TGCGCCAGCAGCTTGGCCGGAGACACCGGGGAGCTGTTTTTT. Amino acid sequence: CASSLAGDTGELFF.